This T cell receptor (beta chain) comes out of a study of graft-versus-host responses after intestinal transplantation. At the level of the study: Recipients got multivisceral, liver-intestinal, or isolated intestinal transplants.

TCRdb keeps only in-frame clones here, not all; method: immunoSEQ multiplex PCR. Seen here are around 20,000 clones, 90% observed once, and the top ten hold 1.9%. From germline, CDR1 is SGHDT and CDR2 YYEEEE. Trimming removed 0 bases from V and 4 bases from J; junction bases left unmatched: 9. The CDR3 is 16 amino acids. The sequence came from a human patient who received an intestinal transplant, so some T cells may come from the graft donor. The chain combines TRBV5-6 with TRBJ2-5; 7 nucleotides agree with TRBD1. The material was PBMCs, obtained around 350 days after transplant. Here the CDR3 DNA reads TGTGCCAGCAGCTTGGATGTTACGGGGACAGCAGAGACCCAGTACTTC. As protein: CASSLDVTGTAETQYF.